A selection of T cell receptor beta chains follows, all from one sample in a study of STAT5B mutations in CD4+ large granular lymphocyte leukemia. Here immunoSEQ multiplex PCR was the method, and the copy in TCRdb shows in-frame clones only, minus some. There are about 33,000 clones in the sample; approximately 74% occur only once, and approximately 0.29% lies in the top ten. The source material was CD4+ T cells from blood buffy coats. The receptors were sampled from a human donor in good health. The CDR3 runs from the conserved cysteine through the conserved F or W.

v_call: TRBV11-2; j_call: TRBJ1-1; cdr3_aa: CASSLTPPRKTEAFF
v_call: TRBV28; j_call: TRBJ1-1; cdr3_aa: CASSTDSMNTEAFF
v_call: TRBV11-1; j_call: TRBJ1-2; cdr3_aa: CASSPSTLNYGYTF
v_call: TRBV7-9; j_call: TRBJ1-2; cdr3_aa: CASSPVLGGYTF
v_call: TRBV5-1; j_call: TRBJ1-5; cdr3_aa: CASSLFGASNQPQHF
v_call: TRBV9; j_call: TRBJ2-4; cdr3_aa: CASSRDRDSKNIQYF
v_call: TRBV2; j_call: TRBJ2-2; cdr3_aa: CASRLNRETGELFF
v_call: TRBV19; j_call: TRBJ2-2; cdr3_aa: CASSGWTSVNTGELFF
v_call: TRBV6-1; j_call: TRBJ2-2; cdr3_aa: CASSRQGATGELFF
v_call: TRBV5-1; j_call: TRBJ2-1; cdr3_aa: CASSRAVVSSYNEQFF
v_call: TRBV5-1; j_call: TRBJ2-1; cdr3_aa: CASSLAPDSKQFF
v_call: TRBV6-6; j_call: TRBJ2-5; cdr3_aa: CASSYVAGGLQETQYF
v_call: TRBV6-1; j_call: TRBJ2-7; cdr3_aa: CASSVQGSAYEQYF
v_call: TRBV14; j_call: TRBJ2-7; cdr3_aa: CASSQGTSREYF
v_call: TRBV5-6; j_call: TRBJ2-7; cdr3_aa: CASSLFGSPSYSYEQYF
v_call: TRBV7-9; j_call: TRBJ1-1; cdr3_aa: CASSTGPTRIAFF
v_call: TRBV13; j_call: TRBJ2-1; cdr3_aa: CASSSTLTQGAYHNEQFF
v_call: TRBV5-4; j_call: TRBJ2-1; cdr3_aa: CASSFRPGSYNEQFF
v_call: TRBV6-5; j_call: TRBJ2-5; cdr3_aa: CASSNLDGGRETQYF
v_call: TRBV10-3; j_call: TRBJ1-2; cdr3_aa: CAISESSGQHGYTF